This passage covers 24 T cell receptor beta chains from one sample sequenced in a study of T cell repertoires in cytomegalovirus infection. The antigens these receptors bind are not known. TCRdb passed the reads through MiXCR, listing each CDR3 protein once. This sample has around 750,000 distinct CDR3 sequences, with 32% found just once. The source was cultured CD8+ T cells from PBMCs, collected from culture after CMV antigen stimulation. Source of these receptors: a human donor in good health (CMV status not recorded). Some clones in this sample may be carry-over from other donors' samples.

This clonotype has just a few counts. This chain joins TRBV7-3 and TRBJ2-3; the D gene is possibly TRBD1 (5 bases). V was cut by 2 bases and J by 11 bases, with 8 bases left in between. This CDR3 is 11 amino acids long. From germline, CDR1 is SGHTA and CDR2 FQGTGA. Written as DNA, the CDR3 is TGTGCCAGCAGCTTAGGGGCCAAGCAGTATTTT. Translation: CASSLGAKQYF. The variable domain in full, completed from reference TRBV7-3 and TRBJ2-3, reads GAGVSQTPSNKVTEKGKYVELRCDPISGHTALYWYRQSLGQGPEFLIYFQGTGAADDSGLPNDRFFAVRPEGSVSTLKIQRTERGDSAVYLCASSLGAKQYFGPGTRLTVL.

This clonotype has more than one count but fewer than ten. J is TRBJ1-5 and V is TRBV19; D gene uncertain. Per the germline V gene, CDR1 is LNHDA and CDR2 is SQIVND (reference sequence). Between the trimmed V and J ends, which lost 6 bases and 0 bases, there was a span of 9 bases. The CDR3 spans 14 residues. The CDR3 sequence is CASSKSGSNQPQHF. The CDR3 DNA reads TGTGCCAGTAGCAAGAGTGGTAGCAATCAGCCCCAGCATTTT.

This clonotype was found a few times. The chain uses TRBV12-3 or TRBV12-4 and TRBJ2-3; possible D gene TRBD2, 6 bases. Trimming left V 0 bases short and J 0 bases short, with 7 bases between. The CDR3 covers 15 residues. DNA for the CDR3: TGTGCCAGCAGTTTAGCGGGACTGAGCACAGATACGCAGTATTTT. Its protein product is CASSLAGLSTDTQYF.

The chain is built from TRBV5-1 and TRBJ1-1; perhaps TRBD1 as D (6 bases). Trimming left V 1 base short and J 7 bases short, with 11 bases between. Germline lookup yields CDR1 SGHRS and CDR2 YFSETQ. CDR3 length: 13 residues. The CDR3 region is CASSLWGAGEAFF. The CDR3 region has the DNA TGCGCCAGCAGCTTGTGGGGGGCTGGTGAAGCTTTCTTT.

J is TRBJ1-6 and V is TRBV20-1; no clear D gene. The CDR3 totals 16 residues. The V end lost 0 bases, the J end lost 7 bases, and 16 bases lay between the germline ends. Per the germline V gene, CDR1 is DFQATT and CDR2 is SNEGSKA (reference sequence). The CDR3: CSARDQDAGGNSPLHF. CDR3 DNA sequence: TGCAGTGCTAGAGATCAGGACGCGGGAGGGAATTCACCCCTCCACTTT.

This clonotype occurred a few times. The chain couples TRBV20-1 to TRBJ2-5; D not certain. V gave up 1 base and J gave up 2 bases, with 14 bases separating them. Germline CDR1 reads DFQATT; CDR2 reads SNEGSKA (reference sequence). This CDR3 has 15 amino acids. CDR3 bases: TGCAGTGCTAGAGCCCCCCGACGTGGGCAAGAGACCCAGTACTTC. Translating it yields CSARAPRRGQETQYF.

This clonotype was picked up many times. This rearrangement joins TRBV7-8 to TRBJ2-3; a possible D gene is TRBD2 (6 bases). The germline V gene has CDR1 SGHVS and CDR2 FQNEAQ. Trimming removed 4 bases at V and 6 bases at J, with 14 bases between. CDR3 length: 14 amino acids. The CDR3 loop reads CASSYDPAGDTQYF. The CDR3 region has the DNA TGTGCCAGCAGCTACGATCCCGCGGGGGATACGCAGTATTTT.

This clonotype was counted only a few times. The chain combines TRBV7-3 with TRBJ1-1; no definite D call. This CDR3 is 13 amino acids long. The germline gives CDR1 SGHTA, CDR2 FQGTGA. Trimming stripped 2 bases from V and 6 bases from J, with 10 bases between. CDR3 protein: CASSLWDGAEAFF. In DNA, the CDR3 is TGTGCCAGCAGCTTATGGGATGGCGCTGAAGCTTTCTTT.

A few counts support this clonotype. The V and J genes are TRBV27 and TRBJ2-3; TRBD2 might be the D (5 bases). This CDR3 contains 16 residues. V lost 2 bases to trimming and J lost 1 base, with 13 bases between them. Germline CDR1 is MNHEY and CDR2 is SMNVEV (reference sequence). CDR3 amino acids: CASSLGRTVGTDTQYF. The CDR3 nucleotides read TGTGCCAGCAGTTTAGGAAGGACTGTCGGCACAGATACGCAGTATTTT.

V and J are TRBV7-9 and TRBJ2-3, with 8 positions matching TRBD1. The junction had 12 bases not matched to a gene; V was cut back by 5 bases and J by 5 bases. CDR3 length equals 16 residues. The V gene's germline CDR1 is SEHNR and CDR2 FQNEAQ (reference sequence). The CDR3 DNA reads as TGTGCCAGCAGCCCTGAGTGGACAGGGAAGAGAGATACGCAGTATTTT. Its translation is CASSPEWTGKRDTQYF.

The CDR3 region has the DNA TGTGCCAGCAGGGACAGGGTAGGCGATAGTGACAATGAGCAGTTCTTC. Amino acid sequence: CASRDRVGDSDNEQFF. V and J are TRBV6-5 and TRBJ2-1; 8 bases fit TRBD1. Losses at the gene ends were 6 bases for V and 5 bases for J; bases not matched to a gene: 12. Per germline, CDR1 MNHEY and CDR2 SVGAGI. The CDR3 spans 16 residues.

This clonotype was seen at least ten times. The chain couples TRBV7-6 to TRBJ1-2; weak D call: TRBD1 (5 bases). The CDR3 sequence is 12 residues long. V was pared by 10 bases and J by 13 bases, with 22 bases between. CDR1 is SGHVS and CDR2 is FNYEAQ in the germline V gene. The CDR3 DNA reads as TGTGCCACCGCGGGGGAGGGCAAGATCAGCACCTTC. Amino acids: CATAGEGKISTF.

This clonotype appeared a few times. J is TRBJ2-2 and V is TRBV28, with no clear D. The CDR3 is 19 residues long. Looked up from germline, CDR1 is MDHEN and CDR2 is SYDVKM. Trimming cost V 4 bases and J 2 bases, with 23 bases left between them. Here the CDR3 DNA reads TGTGCCAGCAGTTCCCGTCTCCTTGATGGGGTACCAAACACCGGGGAGCTGTTTTTT. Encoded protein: CASSSRLLDGVPNTGELFF.

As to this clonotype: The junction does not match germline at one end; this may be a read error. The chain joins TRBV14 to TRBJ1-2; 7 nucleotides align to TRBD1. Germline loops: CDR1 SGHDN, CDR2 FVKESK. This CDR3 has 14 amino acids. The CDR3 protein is CTSSPTGRNYGYTF. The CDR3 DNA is TGTACCAGCAGCCCGACAGGGAGAAACTATGGCTACACCTTC. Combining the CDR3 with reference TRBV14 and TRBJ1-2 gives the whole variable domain EAGVTQFPSHSVIEKGQTVTLRCDPISGHDNLYWYRRVMGKEIKFLLHFVKESKQDESGMPNNRFLAERTGGTYSTLKVQPAELEDSGVYFCTSSPTGRNYGYTFGSGTRLTVV.

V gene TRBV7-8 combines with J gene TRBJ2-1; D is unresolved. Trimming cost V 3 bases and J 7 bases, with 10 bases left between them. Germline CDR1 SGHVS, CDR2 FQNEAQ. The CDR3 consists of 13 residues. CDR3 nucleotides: TGTGCCAGCAGCTTTGAAGGGCCAAATGAGCAGTTCTTC. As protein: CASSFEGPNEQFF.

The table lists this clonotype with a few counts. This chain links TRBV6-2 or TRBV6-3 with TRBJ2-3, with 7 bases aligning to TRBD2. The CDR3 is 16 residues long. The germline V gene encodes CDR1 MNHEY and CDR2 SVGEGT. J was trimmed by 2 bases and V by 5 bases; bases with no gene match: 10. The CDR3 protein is CASSTGTIPPTDTQYF. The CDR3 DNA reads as TGTGCCAGCAGTACCGGGACTATCCCTCCCACAGATACGCAGTATTTT.

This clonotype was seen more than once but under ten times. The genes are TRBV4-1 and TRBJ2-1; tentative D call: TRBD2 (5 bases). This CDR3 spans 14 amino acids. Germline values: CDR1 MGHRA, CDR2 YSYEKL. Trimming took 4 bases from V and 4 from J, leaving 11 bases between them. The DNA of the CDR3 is TGCGCCAGCAGCCCCCACGAGGGTTACAATGAGCAGTTCTTC. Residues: CASSPHEGYNEQFF.

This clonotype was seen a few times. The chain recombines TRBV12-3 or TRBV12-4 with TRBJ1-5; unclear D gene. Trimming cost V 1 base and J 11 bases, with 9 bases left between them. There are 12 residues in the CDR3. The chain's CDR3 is CASSLGRSAQHF. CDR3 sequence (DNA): TGTGCCAGCAGTTTAGGGCGGTCGGCCCAGCATTTT.

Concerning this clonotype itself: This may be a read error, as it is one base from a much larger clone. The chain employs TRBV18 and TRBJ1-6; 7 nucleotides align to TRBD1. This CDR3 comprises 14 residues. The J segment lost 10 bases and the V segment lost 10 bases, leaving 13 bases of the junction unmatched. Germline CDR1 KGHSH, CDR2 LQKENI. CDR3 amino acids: CANSRLDRDSPLHF. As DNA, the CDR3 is TGTGCCAACTCTCGACTAGACAGGGACTCACCCCTCCACTTT. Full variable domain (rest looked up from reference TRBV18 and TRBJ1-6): NAGVMQNPRHLVRRRGQEARLRCSPMKGHSHVYWYRQLPEEGLKFMVYLQKENIIDESGMPKERFSAEFPKEGPSILRIQQVVRGDSAAYFCANSRLDRDSPLHFGNGTRLTVT.

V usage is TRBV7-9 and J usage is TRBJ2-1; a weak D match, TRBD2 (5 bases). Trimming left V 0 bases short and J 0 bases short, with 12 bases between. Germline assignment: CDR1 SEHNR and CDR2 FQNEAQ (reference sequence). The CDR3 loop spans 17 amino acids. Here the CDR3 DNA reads TGTGCCAGCAGCTTAGCGTACAAGCGGATCTCCTACAATGAGCAGTTCTTC. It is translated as CASSLAYKRISYNEQFF.

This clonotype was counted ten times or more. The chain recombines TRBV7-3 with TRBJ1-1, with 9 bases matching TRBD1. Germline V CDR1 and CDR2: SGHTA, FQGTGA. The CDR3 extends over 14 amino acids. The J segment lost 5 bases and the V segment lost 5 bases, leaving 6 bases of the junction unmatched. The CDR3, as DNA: TGTGCCAGCAGCCGGGGACAGGGTTCGACTGAAGCTTTCTTT. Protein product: CASSRGQGSTEAFF.

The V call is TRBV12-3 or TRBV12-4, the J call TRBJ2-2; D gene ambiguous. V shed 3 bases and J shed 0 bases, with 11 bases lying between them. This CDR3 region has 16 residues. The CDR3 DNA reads TGTGCCAGCAGTTTCGTGGTGCCTGCGAACACCGGGGAGCTGTTTTTT. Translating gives CASSFVVPANTGELFF.

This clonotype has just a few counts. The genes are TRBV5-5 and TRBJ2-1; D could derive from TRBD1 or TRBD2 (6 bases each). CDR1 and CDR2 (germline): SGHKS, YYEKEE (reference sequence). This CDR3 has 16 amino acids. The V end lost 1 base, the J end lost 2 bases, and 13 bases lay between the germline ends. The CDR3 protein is CASSLQGGRTYNEQFF. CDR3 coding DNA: TGTGCCAGCAGCTTGCAAGGGGGGCGCACCTACAATGAGCAGTTCTTC.

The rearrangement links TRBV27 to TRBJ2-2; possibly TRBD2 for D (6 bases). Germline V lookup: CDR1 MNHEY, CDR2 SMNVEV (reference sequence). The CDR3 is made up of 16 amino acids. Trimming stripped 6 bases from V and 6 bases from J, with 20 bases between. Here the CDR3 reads CASSGMTEGVPGELFF. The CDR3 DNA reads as TGTGCCAGCAGCGGGATGACGGAGGGAGTTCCCGGGGAGCTGTTTTTT.